What follows is one T cell receptor (beta chain) and its context. What it binds is not known. The CDR3 length is 14 residues. The germline V and J ends were trimmed by 6 bases and 4 bases, with 18 bases remaining between them. CDR1 and CDR2 from the germline V gene are DFQATT and SNEGSKA (reference sequence). The source of the sample is a study of blood T cells in healthy people across ages. Next came a second PCR, run for about 7 to 12 cycles, which used a sample-barcoded 5' primer along with a J-beta primer mix. TCRdb independently ran MiXCR on the 5' RACE reads; one entry per CDR3 protein. The sample shows around 620,000 distinct CDR3 sequences, approximately 30% of them seen only once. Regarding the study as a whole: Because sorting was not performed, PBMCs prevented conclusive naive versus antigen-experienced comparison. When set beside aged donors, long-lived donors presented more naive CD4+ cells and higher diversity.

The clonotype comes from a woman aged 65 to 85 in good health. V gene TRBV20-1 combines with J gene TRBJ1-1, with D possibly being TRBD1 (5 bases). Sequenced sample: blood. The CDR3, as DNA: TGCAGTGCCAAGATCGGGGCCTCGGGCACTGAAGCTTTCTTT. Protein: CSAKIGASGTEAFF.